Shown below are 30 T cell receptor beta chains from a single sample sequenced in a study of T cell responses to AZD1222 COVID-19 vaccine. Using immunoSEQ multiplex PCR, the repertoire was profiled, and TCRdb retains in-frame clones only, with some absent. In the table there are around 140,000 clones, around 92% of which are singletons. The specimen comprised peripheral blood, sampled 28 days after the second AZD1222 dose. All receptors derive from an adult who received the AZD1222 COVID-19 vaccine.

CDR3: CASSRGVQETQYF. The CDR3 DNA reads TGTGCCAGCAGCCGGGGGGTTCAAGAGACCCAGTACTTC. The chain employs TRBV7-3 and TRBJ2-5; TRBD2 aligns across 7 bases. The trim removed 5 bases at V and 2 bases at J, leaving 2 bases unmatched. The germline V gene has CDR1 SGHTA and CDR2 FQGTGA. The CDR3 has 13 amino acids.

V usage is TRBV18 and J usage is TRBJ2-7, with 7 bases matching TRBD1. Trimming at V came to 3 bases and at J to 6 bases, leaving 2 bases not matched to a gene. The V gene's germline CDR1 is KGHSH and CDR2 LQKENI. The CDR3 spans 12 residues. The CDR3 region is CASSPPGGEQYF. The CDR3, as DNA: TGTGCCAGCTCACCGCCAGGGGGCGAGCAGTACTTC.

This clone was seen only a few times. CDR3 sequence: CASSEGDGSYEQYF. CDR3 in DNA: TGTGCCAGCAGCGAGGGGGACGGCTCCTACGAGCAGTACTTC. This rearrangement joins TRBV7-9 to TRBJ2-7, with a possible D match to TRBD1 (6 bases). The CDR3 runs 14 residues. Per germline, CDR1 SEHNR and CDR2 FQNEAQ (reference sequence). Trimming took off 5 bases at V and 0 bases at J, with 11 bases between the two ends. Using reference TRBV7-9 and TRBJ2-7 for the parts outside the CDR3, the full variable domain is DTGVSQNPRHKITKRGQNVTFRCDPISEHNRLYWYRQTLGQGPEFLTYFQNEAQLEKSRLLSDRFSAERPKGSFSTLEIQRTEQGDSAMYLCASSEGDGSYEQYFGPGTRLTVT.

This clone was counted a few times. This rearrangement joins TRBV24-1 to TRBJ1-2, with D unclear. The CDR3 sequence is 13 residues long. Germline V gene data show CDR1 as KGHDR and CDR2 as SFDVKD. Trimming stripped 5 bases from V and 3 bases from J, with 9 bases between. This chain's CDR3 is CATSAREDYGYTF. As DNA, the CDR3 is TGTGCCACCAGTGCACGGGAGGACTATGGCTACACCTTC.

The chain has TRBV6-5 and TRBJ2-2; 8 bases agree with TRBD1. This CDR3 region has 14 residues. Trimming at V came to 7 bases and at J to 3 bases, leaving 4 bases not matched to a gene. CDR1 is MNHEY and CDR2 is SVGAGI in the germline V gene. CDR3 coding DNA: TGTGCCAGCACCAGGGGGCTGGACACCGGGGAGCTGTTTTTT. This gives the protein CASTRGLDTGELFF.

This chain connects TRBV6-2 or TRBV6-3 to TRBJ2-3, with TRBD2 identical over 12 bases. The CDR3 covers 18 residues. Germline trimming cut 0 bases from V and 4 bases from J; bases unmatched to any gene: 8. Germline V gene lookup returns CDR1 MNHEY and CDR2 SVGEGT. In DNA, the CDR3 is TGTGCCAGCAGTTACTCCCCGGGACTAGCGGGTATGGCAGATACGCAGTATTTT. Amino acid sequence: CASSYSPGLAGMADTQYF.

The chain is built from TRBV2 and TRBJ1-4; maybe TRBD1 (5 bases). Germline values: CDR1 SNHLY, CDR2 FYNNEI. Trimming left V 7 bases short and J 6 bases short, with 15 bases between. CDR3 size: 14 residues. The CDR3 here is CASNRQTTDEKLFF. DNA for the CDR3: TGTGCCAGCAATCGACAGACTACTGATGAAAAACTGTTTTTT.

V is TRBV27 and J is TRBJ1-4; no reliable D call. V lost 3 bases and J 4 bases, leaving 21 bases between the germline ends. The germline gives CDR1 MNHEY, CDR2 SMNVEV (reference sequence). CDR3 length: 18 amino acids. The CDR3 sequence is CASSFTSVKGGLNEKLFF. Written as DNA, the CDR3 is TGTGCCAGCAGTTTTACTAGCGTTAAGGGAGGTCTTAATGAAAAACTGTTTTTT. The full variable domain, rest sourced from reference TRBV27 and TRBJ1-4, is EAQVTQNPRYLITVTGKKLTVTCSQNMNHEYMSWYRQDPGLGLRQIYYSMNVEVTDKGDVPEGYKVSRKEKRNFPLILESPSPNQTSLYFCASSFTSVKGGLNEKLFFGSGTQLSVL.

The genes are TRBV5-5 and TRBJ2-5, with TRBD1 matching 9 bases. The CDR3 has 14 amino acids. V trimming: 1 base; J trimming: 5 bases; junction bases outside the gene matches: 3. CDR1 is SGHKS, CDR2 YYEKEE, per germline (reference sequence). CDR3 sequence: CASSLHRGRETQYF. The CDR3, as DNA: TGTGCCAGCAGCTTGCACAGGGGGCGGGAGACCCAGTACTTC.

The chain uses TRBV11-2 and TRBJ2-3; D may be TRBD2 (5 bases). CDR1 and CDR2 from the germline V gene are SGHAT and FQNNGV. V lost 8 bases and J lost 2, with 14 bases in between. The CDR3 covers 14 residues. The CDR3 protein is CASLGLPHTDTQYF. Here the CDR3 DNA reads TGTGCCAGCCTTGGACTCCCACACACAGATACGCAGTATTTT.

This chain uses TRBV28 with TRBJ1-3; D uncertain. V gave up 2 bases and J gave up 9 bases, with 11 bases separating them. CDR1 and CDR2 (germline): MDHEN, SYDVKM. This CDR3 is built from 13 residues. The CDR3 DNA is TGTGCCAGCAGTTTAGCCCCGCCTAGCACCATATATTTT. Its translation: CASSLAPPSTIYF.

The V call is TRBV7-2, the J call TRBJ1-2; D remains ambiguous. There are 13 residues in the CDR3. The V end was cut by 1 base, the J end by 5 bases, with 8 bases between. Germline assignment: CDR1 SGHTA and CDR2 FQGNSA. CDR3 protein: CASSLEGGYGYTF. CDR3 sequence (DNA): TGTGCCAGCAGCTTAGAGGGCGGATATGGCTACACCTTC.

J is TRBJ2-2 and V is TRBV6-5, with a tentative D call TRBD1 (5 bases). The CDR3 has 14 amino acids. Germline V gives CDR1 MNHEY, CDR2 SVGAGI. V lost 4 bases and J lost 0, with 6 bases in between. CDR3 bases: TGTGCCAGCAGTTCCAGGGCGAACACCGGGGAGCTGTTTTTT. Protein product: CASSSRANTGELFF.

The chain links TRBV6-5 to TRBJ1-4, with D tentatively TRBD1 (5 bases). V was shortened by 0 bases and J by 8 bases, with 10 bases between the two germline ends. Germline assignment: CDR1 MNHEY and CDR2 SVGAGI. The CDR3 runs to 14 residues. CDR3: CASSYSGAEEKLFF. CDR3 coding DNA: TGTGCCAGCAGTTACTCCGGGGCGGAAGAAAAACTGTTTTTT.

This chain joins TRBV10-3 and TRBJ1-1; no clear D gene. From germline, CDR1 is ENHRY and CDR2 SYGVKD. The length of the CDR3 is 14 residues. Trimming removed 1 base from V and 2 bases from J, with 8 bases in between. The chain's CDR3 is CAISELAGNTEAFF. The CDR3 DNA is TGTGCCATCAGTGAGTTGGCAGGTAACACTGAAGCTTTCTTT.

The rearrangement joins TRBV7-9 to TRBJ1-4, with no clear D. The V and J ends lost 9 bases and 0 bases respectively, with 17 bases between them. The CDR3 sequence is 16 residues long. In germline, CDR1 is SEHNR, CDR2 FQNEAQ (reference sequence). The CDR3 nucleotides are TGTGCCAGTCTACCTGGGCAGGTCGCAACTAATGAAAAACTGTTTTTT. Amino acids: CASLPGQVATNEKLFF.

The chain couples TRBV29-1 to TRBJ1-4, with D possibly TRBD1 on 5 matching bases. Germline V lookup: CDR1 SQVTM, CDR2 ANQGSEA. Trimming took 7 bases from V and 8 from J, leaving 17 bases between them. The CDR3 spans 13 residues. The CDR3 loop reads CSARGGRREKLFF. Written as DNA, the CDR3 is TGCAGCGCCCGGGGCGGGAGGCGGGAAAAACTGTTTTTT.

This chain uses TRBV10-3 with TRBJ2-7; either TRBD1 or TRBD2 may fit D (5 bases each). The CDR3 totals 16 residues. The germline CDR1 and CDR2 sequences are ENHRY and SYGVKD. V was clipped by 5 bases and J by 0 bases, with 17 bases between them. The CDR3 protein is CAISPHGTSSSYEQYF. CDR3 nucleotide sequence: TGTGCCATCAGTCCCCATGGGACGTCTAGCTCCTACGAGCAGTACTTC.

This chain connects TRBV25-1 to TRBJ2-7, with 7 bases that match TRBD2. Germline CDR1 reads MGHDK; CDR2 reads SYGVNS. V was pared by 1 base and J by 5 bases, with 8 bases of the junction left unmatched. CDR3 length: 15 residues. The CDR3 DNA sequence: TGTGCCAGCAGTGAATTACGGACTAGACAAAACGAGCAGTACTTC. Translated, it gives CASSELRTRQNEQYF.

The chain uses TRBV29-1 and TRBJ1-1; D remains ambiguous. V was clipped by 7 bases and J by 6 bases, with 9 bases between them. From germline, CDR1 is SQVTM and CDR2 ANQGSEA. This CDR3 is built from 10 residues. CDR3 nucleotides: TGCAGCGCGACTGACGCTGAAGCTTTCTTT. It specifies CSATDAEAFF. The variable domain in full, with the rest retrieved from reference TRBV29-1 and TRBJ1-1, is SAVISQKPSRDICQRGTSLTIQCQVDSQVTMMFWYRQQPGQSLTLIATANQGSEATYESGFVIDKFPISRPNLTFSTLTVSNMSPEDSSIYLCSATDAEAFFGQGTRLTVV.

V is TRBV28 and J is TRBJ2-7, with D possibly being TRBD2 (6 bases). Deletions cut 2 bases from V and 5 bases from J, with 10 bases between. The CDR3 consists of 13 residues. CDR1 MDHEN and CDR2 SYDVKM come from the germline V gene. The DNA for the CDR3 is TGTGCCAGCAGTTTAGGAGGGAGGAACGAGCAGTACTTC. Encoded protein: CASSLGGRNEQYF.

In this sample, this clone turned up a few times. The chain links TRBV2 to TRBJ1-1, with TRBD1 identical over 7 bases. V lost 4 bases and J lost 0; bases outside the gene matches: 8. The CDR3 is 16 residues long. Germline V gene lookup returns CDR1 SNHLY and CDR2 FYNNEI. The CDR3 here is CASSVPGGFMNTEAFF. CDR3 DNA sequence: TGTGCCAGCAGTGTTCCAGGGGGATTCATGAACACTGAAGCTTTCTTT.

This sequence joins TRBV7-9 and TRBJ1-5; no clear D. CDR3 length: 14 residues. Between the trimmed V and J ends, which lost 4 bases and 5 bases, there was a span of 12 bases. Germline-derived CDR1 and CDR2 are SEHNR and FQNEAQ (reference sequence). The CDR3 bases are TGTGCCAGCAGCTCCACTGACGGCCATCAGCCCCAGCATTTT. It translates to CASSSTDGHQPQHF. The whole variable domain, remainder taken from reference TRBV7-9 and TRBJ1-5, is DTGVSQNPRHKITKRGQNVTFRCDPISEHNRLYWYRQTLGQGPEFLTYFQNEAQLEKSRLLSDRFSAERPKGSFSTLEIQRTEQGDSAMYLCASSSTDGHQPQHFGDGTRLSIL.

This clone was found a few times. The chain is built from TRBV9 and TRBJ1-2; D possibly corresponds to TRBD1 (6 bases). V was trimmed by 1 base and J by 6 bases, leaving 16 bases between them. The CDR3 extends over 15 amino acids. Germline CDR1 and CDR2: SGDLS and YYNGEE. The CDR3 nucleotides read TGTGCCAGCAGCGTACTGGGGGGCGCCCCTGATGGCTACACCTTC. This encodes CASSVLGGAPDGYTF.

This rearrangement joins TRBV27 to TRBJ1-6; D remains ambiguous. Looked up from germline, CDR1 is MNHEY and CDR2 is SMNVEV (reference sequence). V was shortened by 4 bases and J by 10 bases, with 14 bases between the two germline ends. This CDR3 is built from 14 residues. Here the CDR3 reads CASSSRPALSPLHF. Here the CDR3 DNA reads TGTGCCAGCAGTTCCCGACCCGCCTTATCACCCCTCCACTTT.

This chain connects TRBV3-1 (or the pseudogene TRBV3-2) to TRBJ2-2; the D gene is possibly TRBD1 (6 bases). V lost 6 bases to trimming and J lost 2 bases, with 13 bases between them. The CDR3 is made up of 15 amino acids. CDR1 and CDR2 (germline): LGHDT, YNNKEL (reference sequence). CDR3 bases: TGTGCCAGCAGTATTTGGACAGAAAACACCGGGGAGCTGTTTTTT. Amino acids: CASSIWTENTGELFF.

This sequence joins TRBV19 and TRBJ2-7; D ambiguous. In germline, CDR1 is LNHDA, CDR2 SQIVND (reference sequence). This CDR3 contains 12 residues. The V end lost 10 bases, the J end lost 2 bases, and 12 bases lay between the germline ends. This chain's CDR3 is CATSPGPYEQYF. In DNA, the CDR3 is TGTGCCACCTCCCCCGGCCCCTACGAGCAGTACTTC.

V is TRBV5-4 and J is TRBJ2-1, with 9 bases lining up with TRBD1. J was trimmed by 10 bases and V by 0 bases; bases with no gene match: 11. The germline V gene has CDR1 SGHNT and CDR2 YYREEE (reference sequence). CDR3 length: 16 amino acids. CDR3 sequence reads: CASSLELDRGRKEQFF. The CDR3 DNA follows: TGTGCCAGCAGCTTGGAGTTGGACAGGGGCCGGAAGGAGCAGTTCTTC.

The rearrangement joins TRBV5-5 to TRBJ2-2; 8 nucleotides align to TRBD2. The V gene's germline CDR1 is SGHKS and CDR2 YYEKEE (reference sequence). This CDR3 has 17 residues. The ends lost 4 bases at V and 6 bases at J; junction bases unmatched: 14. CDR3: CASSLGGVIGIPGELFF. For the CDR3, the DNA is TGTGCCAGCAGCCTCGGGGGGGTAATAGGTATCCCCGGGGAGCTGTTTTTT.

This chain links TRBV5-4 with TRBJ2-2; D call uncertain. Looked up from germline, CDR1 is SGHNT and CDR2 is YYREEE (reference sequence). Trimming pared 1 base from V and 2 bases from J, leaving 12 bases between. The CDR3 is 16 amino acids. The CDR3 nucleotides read TGTGCCAGCAGCTTGAACTCGGATATAAACACCGGGGAGCTGTTTTTT. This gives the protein CASSLNSDINTGELFF.